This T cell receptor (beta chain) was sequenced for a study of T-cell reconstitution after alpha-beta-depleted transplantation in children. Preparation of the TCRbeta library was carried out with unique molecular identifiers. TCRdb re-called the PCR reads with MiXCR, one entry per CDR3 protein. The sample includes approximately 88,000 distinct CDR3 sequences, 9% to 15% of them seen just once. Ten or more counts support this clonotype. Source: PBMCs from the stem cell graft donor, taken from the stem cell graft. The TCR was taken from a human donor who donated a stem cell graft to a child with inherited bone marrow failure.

The CDR3 reads CASSFGRDTEAFF. In nucleotides, the CDR3 is TGTGCCAGCAGCTTCGGGAGGGACACTGAAGCTTTCTTT. V is TRBV7-9 and J is TRBJ1-1; no firm D call. Trimming cost V 3 bases and J 3 bases, with 8 bases left between them. CDR1 and CDR2 (germline): SEHNR, FQNEAQ (reference sequence). This CDR3 is 13 amino acids long.